A selection of T cell receptor beta chains follows, all from one sample in a study of shared clonotypes between healthy human individuals. TCRdb's copy holds only in-frame clones and misses some; the assay was immunoSEQ multiplex PCR. The repertoire consists of about 2.1 million clones, with 90% to 95% occurring once and the leading ten covering about 1.7%. Sequenced: naive CD8+ T cells from PBMCs. The source is a man aged 18 to 35 in good health. Some clones in this sample may be carry-over from other donors' samples. Each CDR3 is given with its conserved first and last residue. D genes are given only for firm matches. Rows give clone size only sometimes, using once, few, many, or a class for an expanded clone.

j_gene: TRBJ1-2; abundance: .; d_gene: .; v_gene: TRBV6-1; CDR3aa: CASSPRGYNYGYTF; CDR3nt: TGTGCCAGCAGCCCTCGAGGGTATAACTATGGCTACACCTTC
j_gene: TRBJ1-5; abundance: .; d_gene: TRBD1; v_gene: TRBV19; CDR3aa: CASSLGGQFNQPQHF; CDR3nt: TGTGCCAGTAGCCTAGGGGGACAGTTCAATCAGCCCCAGCATTTT
j_gene: TRBJ1-1; abundance: .; d_gene: TRBD1; v_gene: TRBV9; CDR3aa: CASSVGRQGNTEAFF; CDR3nt: TGTGCCAGCAGCGTAGGCCGACAGGGGAACACTGAAGCTTTCTTT
j_gene: TRBJ2-1; abundance: .; d_gene: .; v_gene: TRBV11-2; CDR3aa: CASKDTSSYNEQFF; CDR3nt: TGTGCCAGCAAAGACACGAGCTCCTACAATGAGCAGTTCTTC
j_gene: TRBJ2-3; abundance: .; d_gene: .; v_gene: TRBV9; CDR3aa: CASSSKRADTQYF; CDR3nt: TGTGCCAGCAGCTCAAAGAGGGCAGATACGCAGTATTTT
j_gene: TRBJ1-4; abundance: .; d_gene: .; v_gene: TRBV6-6; CDR3aa: CASSLVREEKLFF; CDR3nt: TGTGCCAGCAGCCTTGTACGAGAGGAAAAACTGTTTTTT
j_gene: TRBJ1-5; abundance: few; d_gene: .; v_gene: TRBV27; CDR3aa: CASSLLGPQPQHF; CDR3nt: TGTGCCAGCAGTTTATTGGGGCCACAGCCCCAGCATTTT
j_gene: TRBJ2-7; abundance: .; d_gene: TRBD1; v_gene: TRBV5-1; CDR3aa: CASSGTGAYEQYF; CDR3nt: TGCGCCAGCAGCGGGACAGGCGCTTACGAGCAGTACTTC
j_gene: TRBJ2-7; abundance: .; d_gene: .; v_gene: TRBV19; CDR3aa: CASSTRQHSYEQYF; CDR3nt: TGTGCCAGTAGTACTCGACAGCACTCCTACGAGCAGTACTTC
j_gene: TRBJ2-5; abundance: .; d_gene: TRBD2; v_gene: TRBV5-4; CDR3aa: CASSHWTSGQETQYF; CDR3nt: TGTGCCAGCAGCCATTGGACTAGCGGCCAAGAGACCCAGTACTTC
j_gene: TRBJ2-2; abundance: .; d_gene: .; v_gene: TRBV19; CDR3aa: CASSTRGSGELFF; CDR3nt: TGTGCCAGTAGTACGAGGGGGTCCGGGGAGCTGTTTTTT
j_gene: TRBJ2-1; abundance: .; d_gene: .; v_gene: TRBV7-2; CDR3aa: CASSPTRAYNEQFF; CDR3nt: TGTGCCAGCAGCCCAACTAGGGCCTACAATGAGCAGTTCTTC
j_gene: TRBJ2-7; abundance: .; d_gene: .; v_gene: TRBV9; CDR3aa: CASSVQPTYEQYF; CDR3nt: TGTGCCAGCAGCGTCCAGCCAACCTACGAGCAGTACTTC
j_gene: TRBJ1-2; abundance: .; d_gene: .; v_gene: TRBV25-1; CDR3aa: CASSFRDNYGYTF; CDR3nt: TGTGCCAGCAGTTTCAGGGATAACTATGGCTACACCTTC
j_gene: TRBJ2-7; abundance: .; d_gene: .; v_gene: TRBV4-3; CDR3aa: CASSQGLTRAGAVDEQYF; CDR3nt: TGCGCCAGCAGCCAAGGCCTTACGAGGGCAGGGGCAGTCGACGAGCAGTACTTC
j_gene: TRBJ2-7; abundance: .; d_gene: TRBD1; v_gene: TRBV4-1; CDR3aa: CASSPQTGDYEQYF; CDR3nt: TGCGCCAGCAGCCCCCAGACAGGGGACTACGAGCAGTACTTC
j_gene: TRBJ2-3; abundance: .; d_gene: TRBD2; v_gene: TRBV7-8; CDR3aa: CASSSGLAGVDTQYF; CDR3nt: TGTGCCAGCAGCTCCGGACTAGCGGGAGTTGATACGCAGTATTTT
j_gene: TRBJ2-5; abundance: .; d_gene: TRBD2; v_gene: TRBV5-1; CDR3aa: CASSLAGGRAPETQYF; CDR3nt: TGCGCCAGCAGCTTGGCGGGCGGGAGGGCCCCAGAGACCCAGTACTTC
j_gene: TRBJ1-1; abundance: .; d_gene: .; v_gene: TRBV27; CDR3aa: CASSTFGTEAFF; CDR3nt: TGTGCCAGCAGTACGTTCGGGACTGAAGCTTTCTTT
j_gene: TRBJ1-1; abundance: .; d_gene: .; v_gene: TRBV14; CDR3aa: CASSQFIDGTEAFF; CDR3nt: TGTGCCAGCAGCCAATTTATAGACGGTACTGAAGCTTTCTTT
j_gene: TRBJ2-1; abundance: .; d_gene: TRBD2; v_gene: TRBV27; CDR3aa: CASSKSASGRAGVLFF; CDR3nt: TGTGCCAGCAGTAAATCGGCTAGCGGGAGGGCCGGCGTACTGTTCTTC
j_gene: TRBJ1-1; abundance: .; d_gene: .; v_gene: TRBV5-6; CDR3aa: CASSSRERRMWTEAFF; CDR3nt: TGTGCCAGCAGCTCCCGGGAACGGAGAATGTGGACTGAAGCTTTCTTT
j_gene: TRBJ2-2; abundance: once; d_gene: .; v_gene: TRBV7-2; CDR3aa: CASSPEVHTGELFF; CDR3nt: TGTGCCAGCAGCCCGGAGGTGCACACCGGGGAGCTGTTTTTT
j_gene: TRBJ1-5; abundance: .; d_gene: .; v_gene: TRBV5-5; CDR3aa: CASSLGGRTRPSQPQHF; CDR3nt: TGTGCCAGCAGCTTGGGGGGACGAACTCGGCCGTCTCAGCCCCAGCATTTT
j_gene: TRBJ1-2; abundance: once; d_gene: .; v_gene: TRBV27; CDR3aa: CASSPFGTDNYGYTF; CDR3nt: TGTGCCAGCAGTCCCTTCGGGACGGATAATTATGGCTACACCTTC
j_gene: TRBJ2-3; abundance: .; d_gene: .; v_gene: TRBV5-6; CDR3aa: CASSLPMDGPSTDTQYF; CDR3nt: TGTGCCAGCAGCCTGCCAATGGACGGACCGAGCACAGATACGCAGTATTTT
j_gene: TRBJ1-6; abundance: .; d_gene: TRBD1; v_gene: TRBV5-1; CDR3aa: CASSKGQGADSPLHF; CDR3nt: TGCGCCAGCAGCAAGGGACAGGGGGCGGATTCACCCCTCCACTTT
j_gene: TRBJ2-1; abundance: .; d_gene: .; v_gene: TRBV7-2; CDR3aa: CASSLGVSSNNEQFF; CDR3nt: TGTGCCAGCAGCTTAGGGGTCAGCTCTAACAATGAGCAGTTCTTC
j_gene: TRBJ1-2; abundance: .; d_gene: .; v_gene: TRBV5-8; CDR3aa: CASSFRTVNYGYTF; CDR3nt: TGTGCCAGCAGCTTTCGGACGGTGAACTATGGCTACACCTTC
j_gene: TRBJ1-2; abundance: .; d_gene: .; v_gene: TRBV23-1; CDR3aa: CASPPKVGGPYYGYTF; CDR3nt: TGCGCCAGCCCACCAAAGGTGGGGGGACCCTACTATGGCTACACCTTC
j_gene: TRBJ1-1; abundance: .; d_gene: .; v_gene: TRBV5-4; CDR3aa: CASSLEGLEAFF; CDR3nt: TGTGCCAGCAGCTTGGAGGGTCTTGAAGCTTTCTTT
j_gene: TRBJ1-5; abundance: .; d_gene: .; v_gene: TRBV28; CDR3aa: CASSNDGGREGQPQHF; CDR3nt: TGTGCCAGCAGTAACGATGGAGGCAGGGAAGGGCAGCCCCAGCATTTT
j_gene: TRBJ2-7; abundance: .; d_gene: .; v_gene: TRBV7-8; CDR3aa: CASSVGGQPYEQYF; CDR3nt: TGTGCCAGCAGCGTCGGGGGACAACCCTACGAGCAGTACTTC
j_gene: TRBJ1-4; abundance: .; d_gene: TRBD1; v_gene: TRBV7-9; CDR3aa: CASSPRPGQGNEKLFF; CDR3nt: TGTGCCAGCAGCCCGAGGCCGGGACAGGGTAATGAAAAACTGTTTTTT
j_gene: TRBJ1-2; abundance: .; d_gene: .; v_gene: TRBV27; CDR3aa: CASSPFYASTIYGYTF; CDR3nt: TGTGCCAGCAGTCCATTCTACGCTTCCACCATATATGGCTACACCTTC
j_gene: TRBJ2-7; abundance: once; d_gene: TRBD1; v_gene: TRBV5-6; CDR3aa: CASSPDRVVNEQYF; CDR3nt: TGCGCCAGCAGCCCGGACAGGGTCGTGAACGAGCAGTACTTC
j_gene: TRBJ1-2; abundance: .; d_gene: TRBD1; v_gene: TRBV7-3; CDR3aa: CASSPRDRSYGYTF; CDR3nt: TGTGCCAGCAGCCCTCGGGACAGGTCCTATGGCTACACCTTC
j_gene: TRBJ1-1; abundance: .; d_gene: .; v_gene: TRBV29-1; CDR3aa: CSATGQNTEAFF; CDR3nt: TGCAGCGCCACCGGTCAGAACACTGAAGCTTTCTTT
j_gene: TRBJ1-1; abundance: once; d_gene: .; v_gene: TRBV5-5; CDR3aa: CASSLARLAEAFF; CDR3nt: TGTGCCAGCAGCTTGGCCCGACTGGCTGAAGCTTTCTTT
j_gene: TRBJ2-2; abundance: .; d_gene: TRBD2; v_gene: TRBV4-1; CDR3aa: CASSQDPWEGNGELFF; CDR3nt: TGCGCCAGCAGCCAAGATCCGTGGGAGGGAAACGGGGAGCTGTTTTTT
j_gene: TRBJ2-7; abundance: .; d_gene: TRBD2; v_gene: TRBV27; CDR3aa: CASSERGSNYEQYF; CDR3nt: TGTGCCAGCAGTGAGCGCGGGAGCAACTACGAGCAGTACTTC
j_gene: TRBJ2-4; abundance: .; d_gene: TRBD2; v_gene: TRBV7-8; CDR3aa: CASSSAMGLAGVVQYF; CDR3nt: TGTGCCAGCAGCTCAGCGATGGGGCTAGCGGGAGTTGTTCAGTACTTC
j_gene: TRBJ1-4; abundance: .; d_gene: TRBD1; v_gene: TRBV27; CDR3aa: CASSSTPGQAREKLFF; CDR3nt: TGTGCCAGCAGTTCCACCCCGGGACAGGCGCGGGAAAAACTGTTTTTT
j_gene: TRBJ1-5; abundance: .; d_gene: .; v_gene: TRBV5-6; CDR3aa: CASSLSSNQPQHF; CDR3nt: TGTGCCAGCAGCTTGTCTAGCAATCAGCCCCAGCATTTT
j_gene: TRBJ2-1; abundance: .; d_gene: .; v_gene: TRBV7-8; CDR3aa: CASSLRRDPEQFF; CDR3nt: TGTGCCAGCAGCTTGAGGCGGGATCCGGAGCAGTTCTTC
j_gene: TRBJ1-1; abundance: .; d_gene: .; v_gene: TRBV27; CDR3aa: CASSLLGGLSTEAFF; CDR3nt: TGTGCCAGCAGTTTACTTGGGGGCTTGAGCACTGAAGCTTTCTTT
j_gene: TRBJ2-1; abundance: .; d_gene: TRBD2; v_gene: TRBV2; CDR3aa: CASRRLAGDSYNEQFF; CDR3nt: TGTGCCAGCAGAAGGCTAGCGGGAGACTCCTACAATGAGCAGTTCTTC
j_gene: TRBJ2-7; abundance: .; d_gene: .; v_gene: TRBV29-1; CDR3aa: CSVDRGYEQYF; CDR3nt: TGCAGCGTTGATCGGGGTTACGAGCAGTACTTC
j_gene: TRBJ2-1; abundance: .; d_gene: TRBD2; v_gene: TRBV15; CDR3aa: CATSRAPLLAGDFEQFF; CDR3nt: TGTGCCACCAGCAGAGCGCCGTTACTAGCGGGAGACTTTGAGCAGTTCTTC
j_gene: TRBJ2-7; abundance: .; d_gene: .; v_gene: TRBV7-8; CDR3aa: CASSPHRPGYEQYF; CDR3nt: TGTGCCAGCAGCCCCCACCGCCCAGGTTACGAGCAGTACTTC
j_gene: TRBJ2-2; abundance: .; d_gene: TRBD2; v_gene: TRBV27; CDR3aa: CASRSGLAGLSNTGELFF; CDR3nt: TGTGCCAGCAGGTCGGGACTAGCGGGCCTTTCGAACACCGGGGAGCTGTTTTTT
j_gene: TRBJ1-2; abundance: .; d_gene: .; v_gene: TRBV7-2; CDR3aa: CASSLTLGPNGYTF; CDR3nt: TGTGCCAGCAGCTTAACTCTGGGACCGAATGGCTACACCTTC
j_gene: TRBJ2-7; abundance: once; d_gene: TRBD1; v_gene: TRBV25-1; CDR3aa: CASSEPRGSYEQYF; CDR3nt: TGTGCCAGCAGTGAGCCCAGGGGGTCTTACGAGCAGTACTTC
j_gene: TRBJ2-1; abundance: .; d_gene: TRBD1; v_gene: TRBV10-3; CDR3aa: CATKPGQGDNEQFF; CDR3nt: TGTGCCACAAAACCGGGACAGGGTGACAATGAGCAGTTCTTC
j_gene: TRBJ2-7; abundance: .; d_gene: .; v_gene: TRBV28; CDR3aa: CASSFYLGVYDEQYF; CDR3nt: TGTGCCAGCAGTTTTTACCTCGGGGTTTATGACGAGCAGTACTTC
j_gene: TRBJ2-1; abundance: .; d_gene: TRBD2; v_gene: TRBV9; CDR3aa: CASSAGLADNEQFF; CDR3nt: TGTGCCAGCAGCGCGGGACTAGCGGACAATGAGCAGTTCTTC
j_gene: TRBJ2-2; abundance: .; d_gene: .; v_gene: TRBV21-1; CDR3aa: CASSNLCPMDRIEGGTGELFF; CDR3nt: TGTGCCAGCAGCAATCTGTGCCCGATGGACAGAATAGAAGGTGGCACCGGGGAGCTGTTTTTT
j_gene: TRBJ2-1; abundance: .; d_gene: TRBD2; v_gene: TRBV9; CDR3aa: CASSVDGLAGAHEQFF; CDR3nt: TGTGCCAGCAGCGTAGACGGGCTAGCGGGAGCCCATGAGCAGTTCTTC
j_gene: TRBJ2-2; abundance: once; d_gene: .; v_gene: TRBV27; CDR3aa: CASSTSSYTGELFF; CDR3nt: TGTGCCAGCAGTACTTCAAGCTACACCGGGGAGCTGTTTTTT
j_gene: TRBJ2-7; abundance: .; d_gene: TRBD2; v_gene: TRBV7-6; CDR3aa: CASSLDASGVGSSYEQYF; CDR3nt: TGTGCCAGCAGCTTAGACGCTAGCGGGGTAGGGAGCTCCTACGAGCAGTACTTC